This TCR beta chain was profiled in a study of breast tumors, draining lymph nodes, adjacent tissues. Germline CDR1 reads DFQATT; CDR2 reads SNEGSKA (reference sequence). V dropped 2 bases and J dropped 3 bases, with 17 bases sitting between them. The CDR3 has 16 amino acids. This clonotype showed up many times. Via MiXCR, TCRdb re-called the multiplex PCR reads, giving one row per CDR3 protein. The sample includes about 180,000 distinct CDR3 sequences, 25% to 40% of them seen just once. Breast cancer patients provided tissue from their axillary draining lymph nodes. J is TRBJ2-1 and V is TRBV20-1; D may be TRBD1 or TRBD2 (5 bases each). Sequenced material: axillary lymph node tissue. The receptor was derived from a female donor with breast cancer. Some clones in this sample may be carry-over from other donors' samples. This CDR3 is CSARTGHGSDYNEQFF. The CDR3 DNA reads as TGCAGTGCTAGAACCGGACATGGGAGCGACTACAATGAGCAGTTCTTC.